Below, one TCR beta chain is given with its context. Which antigen it targets is not known. Per-base quality was not reported, and no clone a single base away is much larger than it. For sequencing of the TCRbeta CDR3 region, genomic DNA was extracted from the sorted cells. The immunoSEQ Assay was used to sequence the TCRbeta CDR3 regions. TCRdb took over this immuneACCESS table, retaining in-frame rearrangements with V and J assigned. Such tables are incomplete; in checked studies, under half of the missing clones stem from an unresolved V gene, and the remainder is unexplained. Counted in this sample were tens of thousands of clones; around 93% of them appeared once. Of the sample, 0.35% to 0.55% is held by the ten largest clones. The sample comes from a study of OX40 agonist ivuxolimab in advanced cancers. Regarding the complete study: Ivuxolimab was an agonistic, fully human IgG2 monoclonal antibody directed against OX40 (CD134), a costimulatory receptor. Intravenous ivuxolimab was administered to patients every 2 weeks at six dose levels: 0.01, 0.1, 0.3, 1.5, 3 and 10 mg/kg. Of the approximately 54 dose-escalation patients, hepatocellular carcinoma was present in 19, melanoma in approximately 15, renal cell carcinoma in 9 and head and neck cancer in 9. A male proportion of 75% to 85% and a mean age of 60 years, ranging from roughly 20 to 80, were recorded for the dose-escalation cohort. Patients were allowed to have had prior anti-PD-1, anti-PD-L1 or anti-CTLA-4 therapy, and 40% to 45% of the dose-escalation patients had previously received checkpoint inhibitors. Partial responses were achieved by three dose-escalation patients, of whom one had hepatocellular carcinoma and two had cutaneous melanoma. Peripheral TCRbeta sequencing aimed to test whether ivuxolimab altered TCR sequence diversity and caused clonal T-cell expansion. The paper describes the monotherapy dose-escalation part (N ≈ 51 patients) of the phase I trial of ivuxolimab. Study-wide findings and limitations: Low levels of normalized T-cell clonal expansion were also seen in some nonresponding patients. The antigen specificity of the clonally expanded peripheral T cells was not determined. At doses of 0.1 to 3.0 mg/kg, clonal expansion of both CD4+ and CD8+ blood T cells was observed from baseline to week 6. On average, CD8+ T cells showed more expanded clones than CD4+ T cells after ivuxolimab. In the 0.1-3.0 mg/kg groups, partial responders had among the lowest normalized peripheral clonal expansion, particularly in CD8+ T cells.

Patients with autoimmune disease history or receiving systemic immunosuppression were excluded from the trial. Peripheral blood for TCR sequencing was collected from all dose cohorts at baseline, on cycle 4 day 1, and on cycle 7 day 1. The samples were taken from a phase I, first-in-human, multicenter, open-label dose-escalation trial of ivuxolimab. Adults with locally advanced or metastatic melanoma, renal cell carcinoma, hepatocellular carcinoma or head and neck squamous cell carcinoma were enrolled in the trial. Before TCR sequencing, CD4+ T cells and CD8+ T cells from peripheral blood were sorted into separate populations. The receptor was derived from an adult with an advanced solid tumor such as melanoma, head and neck, liver or kidney cancer. The sequencing used CD4+ or CD8+ T cells sorted from blood, collected in a trial of the OX40 agonist ivuxolimab.

The sequenced DNA: TGTGCCAGCAGCCAAGTGGGGGATGAACTTCATGAGCAGTTCTTC. Translation gives CASSQVGDELHEQFF. The rearranged segments are TRBV4-2 and TRBJ2-1; the D element might be TRBD1 or TRBD2, as each aligns at 5 bases. Deletion took 1 base off V and 8 bases off J, with a span of 15 bases between the germline ends. The germline V gene sets CDR1 to LGHNA and CDR2 to YNFKEQ. The CDR3 spans 15 residues, from the cysteine through the phenylalanine. Just CDR3 DNA is preserved here, 45 bases in frame from base 1.